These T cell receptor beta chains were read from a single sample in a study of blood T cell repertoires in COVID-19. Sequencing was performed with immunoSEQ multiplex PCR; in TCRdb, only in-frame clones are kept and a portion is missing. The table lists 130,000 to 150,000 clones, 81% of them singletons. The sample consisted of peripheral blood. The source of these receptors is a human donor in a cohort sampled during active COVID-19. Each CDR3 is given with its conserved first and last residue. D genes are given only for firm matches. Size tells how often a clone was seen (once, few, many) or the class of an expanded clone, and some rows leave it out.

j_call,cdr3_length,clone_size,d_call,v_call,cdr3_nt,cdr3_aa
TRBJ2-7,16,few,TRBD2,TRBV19,TGTGCCAGTAGTATATCGAGCGGGGCGAGATCCTACGAGCAGTACTTC,CASSISSGARSYEQYF
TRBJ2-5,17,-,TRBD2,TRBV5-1,TGCGCCAGCAGCTTGGTTCTAGCGGGAGTGATGGGGGAGACCCAGTACTTC,CASSLVLAGVMGETQYF
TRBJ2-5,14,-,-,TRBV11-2,TGTGCCAGCAGCTACGGACTGGGCAAGGAGACCCAGTACTTC,CASSYGLGKETQYF
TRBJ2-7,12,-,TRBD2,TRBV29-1,TGCAGCGTTGTAGCGGGGGGCTACGAGCAGTACTTC,CSVVAGGYEQYF
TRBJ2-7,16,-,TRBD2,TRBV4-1,TGCGCCAGCAGCCATGCTAGCGGGAGGGAGTCCTACGAGCAGTACTTC,CASSHASGRESYEQYF
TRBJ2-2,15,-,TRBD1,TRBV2,TGTGCCAGCAGGCAGGAACAGGGGTTGTCCGGGGAGCTGTTTTTT,CASRQEQGLSGELFF
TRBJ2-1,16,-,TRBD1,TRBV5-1,TGCGCCAGCAGCTTGCCCCGGGACAGCTCCTACAATGAGCAGTTCTTC,CASSLPRDSSYNEQFF
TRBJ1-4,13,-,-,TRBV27,TGTGCCAGCAGTTACAGGGAGGGTGAAAAACTGTTTTTT,CASSYREGEKLFF
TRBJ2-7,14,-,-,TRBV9,TGTGCCAGCAGCGTAGCGGGAGCCCCCTACGAGCAGTACTTC,CASSVAGAPYEQYF
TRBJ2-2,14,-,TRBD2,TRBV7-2,TGTGCCAGCAGCTCTAGCGGGAGTGCCGGGGAGCTGTTTTTT,CASSSSGSAGELFF
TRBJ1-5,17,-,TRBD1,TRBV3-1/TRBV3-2,TGTGCCAGCAGCCAGCATGGACAGGGTTATAGCAATCAGCCCCAGCATTTT,CASSQHGQGYSNQPQHF
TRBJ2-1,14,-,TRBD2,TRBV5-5,TGTGCCAGCAGACGGACTAGCCAAGTCGATGAGCAGTTCTTC,CASRRTSQVDEQFF
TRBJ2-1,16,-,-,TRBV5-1,TGCGCCAGCAGCAATATTCATGCCGGCTCCTACAATGAGCAGTTCTTC,CASSNIHAGSYNEQFF
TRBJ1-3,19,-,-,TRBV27,TGTGCCAGCAGTCCCCCGGACAGTTCCGCGCAAATCCACTTAAACACCATATATTTT,CASSPPDSSAQIHLNTIYF
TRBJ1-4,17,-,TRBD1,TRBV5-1,TGCGCCAGCAGCTTGTCCTGGACAGGGGGCACTAATGAAAAACTGTTTTTT,CASSLSWTGGTNEKLFF
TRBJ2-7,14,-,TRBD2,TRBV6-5,TGTGCCAGCAGTTCCCTAGCGGGAGTATACGAGCAGTACTTC,CASSSLAGVYEQYF
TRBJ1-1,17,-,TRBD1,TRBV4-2,TGTGCCAGCAGCCAACTCACCGGGACAGGGGCGAACACTGAAGCTTTCTTT,CASSQLTGTGANTEAFF
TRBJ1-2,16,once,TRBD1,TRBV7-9,TGTGCCAGCAGCGCAACGGCCCCCGACAGGGTAGGCGGCTACACCTTC,CASSATAPDRVGGYTF
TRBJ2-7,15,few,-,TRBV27,TGTGCCAGCAGTTTATCGGCCGGCGGTCGCTACGAGCAGTACTTC,CASSLSAGGRYEQYF
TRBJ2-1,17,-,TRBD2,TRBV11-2,TGTGCCAGCAGCTCCACCCGGAGACTAGCAACCTACAATGAGCAGTTCTTC,CASSSTRRLATYNEQFF
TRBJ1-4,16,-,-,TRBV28,TGTGCCAGCACCCATTTCCGGGGGGGAACTAATGAAAAACTGTTTTTT,CASTHFRGGTNEKLFF
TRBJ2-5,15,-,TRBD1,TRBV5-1,TGCGCCAGCAGCCGCAGAGGGGACAGGGAAGAGACCCAGTACTTC,CASSRRGDREETQYF
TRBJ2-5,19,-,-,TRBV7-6,TGTGCCAGCAGCTTAAAAGTTATGGTTAGAGGGGACAACCAAGAGACCCAGTACTTC,CASSLKVMVRGDNQETQYF
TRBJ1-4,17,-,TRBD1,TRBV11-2,TGTGCCAGCACCCACCCGGGACAGCCTACAACTAATGAAAAACTGTTTTTT,CASTHPGQPTTNEKLFF
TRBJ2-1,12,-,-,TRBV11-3,TGTGCCAGCAGCTTATGGGGCTATGAGCAGTTCTTC,CASSLWGYEQFF
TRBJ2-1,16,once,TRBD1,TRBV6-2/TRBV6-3,TGTGCCAGCAGTTCTGGGACAGGGGTCGGTATAAATGAGCAGTTCTTC,CASSSGTGVGINEQFF
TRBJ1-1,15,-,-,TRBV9,TGTGCCAGCAGCGTAGAGCAGGGAATGGGTGCTGAAGCTTTCTTT,CASSVEQGMGAEAFF
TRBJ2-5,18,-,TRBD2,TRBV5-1,TGCGCCAGCAGCTTGGCTGGACTAGCGGGAGTTTATTCGGAGACCCAGTACTTC,CASSLAGLAGVYSETQYF
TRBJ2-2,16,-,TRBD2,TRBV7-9,TGTGCCAGCAGCTCTAGCGGGAACTATGGCACCGGGGAGCTGTTTTTT,CASSSSGNYGTGELFF
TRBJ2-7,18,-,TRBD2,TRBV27,TGTGCCAGCAGGAAAACTAGCGGGAGCTTAAAATTCTCCTACGAGCAGTACTTC,CASRKTSGSLKFSYEQYF
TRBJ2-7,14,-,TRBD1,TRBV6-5,TGTGCCAGCAGGCCAGACAGGGGGCGGTACGAGCAGTACTTC,CASRPDRGRYEQYF
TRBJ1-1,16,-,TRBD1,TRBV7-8,TGTGCCAGCAGCTTCGGGCACGGGACAGCGAACACTGAAGCTTTCTTT,CASSFGHGTANTEAFF
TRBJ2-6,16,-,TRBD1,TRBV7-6,TGTGCCAGCAGCTTAGCGACAGGGGTTGGGGCCAACGTCCTGACTTTC,CASSLATGVGANVLTF
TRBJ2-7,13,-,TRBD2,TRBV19,TGTGCCAGTAGCGGACTAGCGGGATTCGAGCAGTACTTC,CASSGLAGFEQYF
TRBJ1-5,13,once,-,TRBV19,TGTGCCAGTTACGACTCCCCCGGAGGACCCCAGCATTTT,CASYDSPGGPQHF
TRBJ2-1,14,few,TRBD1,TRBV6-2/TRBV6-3,TGTGCCAGCAGTAAGGGACAGGGGTACAATGAGCAGTTCTTC,CASSKGQGYNEQFF
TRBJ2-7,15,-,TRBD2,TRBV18,TGTGCCAGCTCACTCAGCGCGGGAGGACCATACGAGCAGTACTTC,CASSLSAGGPYEQYF
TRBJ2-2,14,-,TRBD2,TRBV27,TGTGCCAGCAGACTAGCGGGAGGGACCGGGGAGCTGTTTTTT,CASRLAGGTGELFF
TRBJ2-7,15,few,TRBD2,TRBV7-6,TGTGCCAGCAGCTTAGTCGGACTAGCCGTATACGAGCAGTACTTC,CASSLVGLAVYEQYF
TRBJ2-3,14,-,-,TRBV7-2,TGTGCCAGCAGCGAACAGGGGGGGCCAGATACGCAGTATTTT,CASSEQGGPDTQYF
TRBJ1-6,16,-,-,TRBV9,TGTGCCAGCAGCCCTCAAGAGAGAATTCCAAATTCACCCCTCCACTTT,CASSPQERIPNSPLHF
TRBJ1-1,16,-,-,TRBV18,TGTGCCAGCTCACCAGCCACAGGATTAGATACCACTGAAGCTTTCTTT,CASSPATGLDTTEAFF
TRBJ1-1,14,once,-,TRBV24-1,TGTGCCACCGCCCCTTCCGGGTTGAACACTGAAGCTTTCTTT,CATAPSGLNTEAFF
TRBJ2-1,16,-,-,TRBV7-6,TGTGCCAGCAGCTTAGATAGGCGGGCCGGATACAATGAGCAGTTCTTC,CASSLDRRAGYNEQFF
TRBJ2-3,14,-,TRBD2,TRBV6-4,TGTGCCAGCCTCTCTAGCGGACGCACAGATACGCAGTATTTT,CASLSSGRTDTQYF
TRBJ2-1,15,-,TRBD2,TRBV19,TGTGCCAGTAGTATAGGCGGGAGGACCTACAATGAGCAGTTCTTC,CASSIGGRTYNEQFF
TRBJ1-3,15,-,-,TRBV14,TGTGCCAGCAGCCTGACAGTGACCTCTGGAAACACCATATATTTT,CASSLTVTSGNTIYF
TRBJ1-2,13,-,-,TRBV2,TGTGCCAGCAGTTGGACAGTCGACTATGGCTACACCTTC,CASSWTVDYGYTF
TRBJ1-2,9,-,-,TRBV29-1,TGCAGCGTCGGAGATGGCTACACCTTC,CSVGDGYTF
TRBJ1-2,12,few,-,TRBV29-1,TGCAGCGCCCAAATCGCCGGGTATGGCTACACCTTC,CSAQIAGYGYTF
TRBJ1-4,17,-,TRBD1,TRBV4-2,TGTGCCAGCAGCCAAGGAACCGGGACAGACTTCTCCTTAGTACTGTTTTTT,CASSQGTGTDFSLVLFF
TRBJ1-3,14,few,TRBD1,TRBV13,TGTGCCAGCAGCCTGACAGGGGCTGGAAACACCATATATTTT,CASSLTGAGNTIYF
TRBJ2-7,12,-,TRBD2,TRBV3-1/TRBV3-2,TGTGCCAGCAGCCCGGGGGGGGACGAGCAGTACTTC,CASSPGGDEQYF